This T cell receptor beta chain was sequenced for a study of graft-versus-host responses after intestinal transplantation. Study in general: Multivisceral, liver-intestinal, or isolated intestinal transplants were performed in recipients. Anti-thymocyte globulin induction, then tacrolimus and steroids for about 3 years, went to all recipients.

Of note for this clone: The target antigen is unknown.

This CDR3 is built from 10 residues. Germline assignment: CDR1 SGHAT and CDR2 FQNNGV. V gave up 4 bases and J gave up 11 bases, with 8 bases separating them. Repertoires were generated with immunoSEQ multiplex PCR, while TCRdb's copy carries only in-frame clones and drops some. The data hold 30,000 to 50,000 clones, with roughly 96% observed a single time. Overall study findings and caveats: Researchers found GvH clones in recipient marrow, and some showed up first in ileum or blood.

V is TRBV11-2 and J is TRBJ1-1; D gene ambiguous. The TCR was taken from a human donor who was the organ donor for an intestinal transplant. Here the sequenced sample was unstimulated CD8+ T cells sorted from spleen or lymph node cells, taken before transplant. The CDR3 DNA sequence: TGTGCCAGCAGCTCGGGGATCGCTTTCTTT. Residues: CASSSGIAFF.